The 25 T cell receptor beta chains in this list originate from one sample, sequenced in a study of persistence of HIV-infected CD4 T cells. Nonspecific anti-CD3/anti-CD28 bead stimulation represents the broad CD4+ T cell repertoire. Sorting of responding CD4+ T cells relied on upregulated CD40 ligand together with CD69. Their antigens remain unidentified. The immunoSEQ assay was version 4, run in survey mode. Here immunoSEQ multiplex PCR was the method, and the copy in TCRdb shows in-frame clones only, minus some. Among roughly 43,000 clones listed, 70% to 90% were seen once. The material was CD4+ T cells sorted from PBMCs after roughly 18-hour stimulation, obtained from a patient who received antiretroviral therapy. The receptors derive from an adult man with HIV who was CMV-seropositive.

The V call is TRBV2, the J call TRBJ2-6; D possibly corresponds to TRBD1 (5 bases). This CDR3 region has 16 residues. Germline loops: CDR1 SNHLY, CDR2 FYNNEI. V was clipped by 3 bases and J by 0 bases, with 9 bases between them. CDR3 protein: CASSDGAYSGANVLTF. CDR3 nucleotide sequence: TGTGCCAGCAGTGATGGGGCTTACTCTGGGGCCAACGTCCTGACTTTC.

The rearrangement uses TRBV19 and TRBJ1-3; no clear D. V lost 10 bases, J lost 0 bases, and 10 bases lay in between. Germline CDR1 is LNHDA and CDR2 is SQIVND (reference sequence). This CDR3 comprises 13 residues. The CDR3 here is CATLRPSGNTIYF. CDR3 DNA: TGTGCCACCTTGAGGCCCTCTGGAAACACCATATATTTT.

The genes are TRBV5-5 and TRBJ2-7, with D tentatively TRBD1 (5 bases). This CDR3 is 14 amino acids long. Trimming removed 1 base at V and 7 bases at J, with 15 bases between. Germline V CDR1 and CDR2: SGHKS, YYEKEE (reference sequence). CDR3 DNA: TGTGCCAGCAGCTTGAATCATGGCAGGGAAGAGCAGTACTTC. Protein sequence: CASSLNHGREEQYF.

This chain joins TRBV5-6 and TRBJ2-5; possible D gene TRBD1, 6 bases. From germline, CDR1 is SGHDT and CDR2 YYEEEE. V gave up 0 bases and J gave up 7 bases, with 19 bases separating them. The CDR3 is 16 residues long. DNA for the CDR3: TGTGCCAGCAGCTTGGCCTACAGGGACGCTCGGGGGACCCAGTACTTC. It yields the protein CASSLAYRDARGTQYF.

The chain couples TRBV18 to TRBJ2-3; 8 nucleotides align to TRBD1. V was clipped by 4 bases and J by 4 bases; unmatched bases: 10. The CDR3 totals 16 residues. Germline V gene data show CDR1 as KGHSH and CDR2 as LQKENI. CDR3 loop: CASSLGQGRSPDTQYF. CDR3 DNA sequence: TGTGCCAGCTCACTTGGACAGGGTCGGTCTCCAGATACGCAGTATTTT.

This clone was observed a single time. The gene calls are TRBV18 and TRBJ2-7; 8 bases are a match to TRBD2. The CDR3 has 14 residues. Germline values: CDR1 KGHSH, CDR2 LQKENI. The trim removed 3 bases at V and 4 bases at J, leaving 5 bases unmatched. DNA for the CDR3: TGTGCCAGCTCACCGCAGACTAGCGCATACGAGCAGTACTTC. Residues: CASSPQTSAYEQYF.

CDR3 DNA: TGTGCCAGCTCCAGGGGGGCTAGCGCAGGAGAGCAGTTCTTC. Translated: CASSRGASAGEQFF. The chain uses TRBV7-3 and TRBJ2-1, with D tentatively TRBD1 (7 bases). Germline V lookup: CDR1 SGHTA, CDR2 FQGTGA. The V gene lost 8 bases and the J gene lost 10 bases, with 21 bases spanning the gap. The CDR3 covers 14 residues. Variable domain in full (rest from reference TRBV7-3 and TRBJ2-1): GAGVSQTPSNKVTEKGKYVELRCDPISGHTALYWYRQSLGQGPEFLIYFQGTGAADDSGLPNDRFFAVRPEGSVSTLKIQRTERGDSAVYLCASSRGASAGEQFFGPGTRLTVL.

The rearrangement links TRBV3-1 (or the pseudogene TRBV3-2) to TRBJ2-7; D may match TRBD1 or TRBD2 (5 bases each). This CDR3 contains 14 residues. CDR1 and CDR2 (germline): LGHDT, YNNKEL (reference sequence). Trimming took off 4 bases at V and 0 bases at J, with 10 bases between the two ends. CDR3 residues: CASSPGTDSYEQYF. CDR3 bases: TGTGCCAGCAGCCCCGGGACGGACTCCTACGAGCAGTACTTC.

The chain combines TRBV15 with TRBJ1-2; the match to TRBD1 covers 7 bases. The CDR3 covers 14 residues. Germline CDR1 LNHNV, CDR2 YYDKDF (reference sequence). J was trimmed by 6 bases and V by 0 bases; bases with no gene match: 4. The DNA for the CDR3 is TGTGCCACCAGCAGAGAACAGGGGATCGATGGCTACACCTTC. This codes for CATSREQGIDGYTF.

The chain links TRBV6-2 or TRBV6-3 to TRBJ2-6; D call uncertain. This CDR3 is 15 amino acids long. The germline CDR1 and CDR2 sequences are MNHEY and SVGEGT. Between the trimmed V and J ends, which lost 5 bases and 0 bases, there was a span of 8 bases. This chain's CDR3 is CASSPTDSGANVLTF. In DNA, the CDR3 is TGTGCCAGCAGTCCCACCGACTCTGGGGCCAACGTCCTGACTTTC.

The chain employs TRBV30 and TRBJ1-1; D might be TRBD1 (5 bases). Trimming left V 7 bases short and J 11 bases short, with 20 bases between. This CDR3 is built from 12 residues. Germline V gene data show CDR1 as GTSNPN and CDR2 as SVGIG (reference sequence). The CDR3 DNA reads TGTGCCTCCGATAAGGGCCCAGGGATGGCTTTCTTT. Its translation is CASDKGPGMAFF.

The count of this clone is one. The chain links TRBV12-3 or TRBV12-4 to TRBJ1-1; TRBD1 matches at 7 bases. This CDR3 spans 12 amino acids. The J segment lost 14 bases and the V segment lost 5 bases, leaving 11 bases of the junction unmatched. CDR3 loop: CASSESGRGTFF. Here the CDR3 DNA reads TGTGCCAGCAGTGAGAGTGGCAGGGGGACGTTCTTT.

J is TRBJ1-5 and V is TRBV28; possible D gene TRBD1, 5 bases. Trimming took 1 base from V and 6 from J, leaving 10 bases between them. Germline V gives CDR1 MDHEN, CDR2 SYDVKM. The CDR3 spans 14 residues. DNA of the CDR3: TGTGCCAGCAGTTTATTAACAGGAAGTCAGCCCCAGCATTTT. Translated, it gives CASSLLTGSQPQHF. Looking up the rest from reference TRBV28 and TRBJ1-5 gives the full variable domain: DVKVTQSSRYLVKRTGEKVFLECVQDMDHENMFWYRQDPGLGLRLIYFSYDVKMKEKGDIPEGYSVSREKKERFSLILESASTNQTSMYLCASSLLTGSQPQHFGDGTRLSIL.

J is TRBJ1-6 and V is TRBV6-5, with TRBD1 as a possible D gene (6 bases). Germline lookup yields CDR1 MNHEY and CDR2 SVGAGI. The V and J ends lost 6 bases and 7 bases respectively, with 10 bases between them. This CDR3 contains 13 residues. The CDR3 loop is CASRGAANSPLHF. The CDR3, as DNA: TGTGCCAGCAGGGGGGCAGCAAATTCACCCCTCCACTTT.

The chain uses TRBV19 and TRBJ1-5; possible D gene TRBD1, 6 bases. The germline gives CDR1 LNHDA, CDR2 SQIVND (reference sequence). The ends were cut back, 7 bases at V and 2 bases at J, with 18 bases in the middle. The CDR3 is made up of 16 amino acids. The CDR3 sequence: CASIPSGGRGNQPQHF. In nucleotides, the CDR3 is TGTGCCAGTATCCCCTCGGGGGGCCGGGGCAATCAGCCCCAGCATTTT.

CDR3 residues: CASSLVGEPSREEQYF. In DNA form, the CDR3 reads TGCGCCAGCAGCTTGGTAGGAGAACCTTCTAGGGAGGAGCAGTACTTC. This chain joins TRBV5-1 and TRBJ2-7; possibly TRBD2 for D (5 bases). The CDR3 is 16 residues long. Trimming shortened V by 0 bases and J by 7 bases, and 20 bases separated the two germline ends. Germline CDR1 reads SGHRS; CDR2 reads YFSETQ.

The V call is TRBV29-1, the J call TRBJ1-2, with a weak D call TRBD1 (6 bases). Germline-derived CDR1 and CDR2 are SQVTM and ANQGSEA. This CDR3 comprises 12 residues. Deletions cut 6 bases from V and 2 bases from J, with 10 bases between. The CDR3 DNA sequence: TGCAGCGTGCTCACAGGGAACTATGGCTACACCTTC. It yields the protein CSVLTGNYGYTF. Full variable domain (outside the CDR3, taken from reference TRBV29-1 and TRBJ1-2): SAVISQKPSRDICQRGTSLTIQCQVDSQVTMMFWYRQQPGQSLTLIATANQGSEATYESGFVIDKFPISRPNLTFSTLTVSNMSPEDSSIYLCSVLTGNYGYTFGSGTRLTVV.

This chain links TRBV28 with TRBJ2-6, with TRBD1 matching over 10 bases. Trimming at V came to 6 bases and at J to 3 bases, leaving 2 bases not matched to a gene. CDR3 length equals 15 residues. Germline assignment: CDR1 MDHEN and CDR2 SYDVKM. CDR3 loop: CASRGQGSGANVLTF. The CDR3 DNA follows: TGTGCCAGCAGGGGACAGGGGAGTGGGGCCAACGTCCTGACTTTC.

The V call is TRBV18, the J call TRBJ1-1, with D unclear. V shed 4 bases and J shed 3 bases, with 12 bases lying between them. This CDR3 has 14 residues. Looked up from germline, CDR1 is KGHSH and CDR2 is LQKENI. DNA for the CDR3: TGTGCCAGCTCACAGGGAGGTGGTGACACTGAAGCTTTCTTT. Protein product: CASSQGGGDTEAFF.

The chain carries TRBV28 and TRBJ2-7, with 7 bases lining up with TRBD1. The CDR3 runs 14 residues. Germline CDR1 is MDHEN and CDR2 is SYDVKM. The junction had 9 bases not matched to a gene; V was cut back by 6 bases and J by 4 bases. The CDR3: CASREQGMRYEQYF. Here the CDR3 DNA reads TGTGCCAGCAGGGAACAGGGGATGAGGTACGAGCAGTACTTC.

CDR3 DNA: TGTGCCAGCAGCCCCGGGACGGGGAACACTGAAGCTTTCTTT. Translation gives CASSPGTGNTEAFF. The chain couples TRBV5-6 to TRBJ1-1, with D possibly matching TRBD1 (5 bases). Germline CDR1 is SGHDT and CDR2 is YYEEEE. V lost 4 bases, J lost 1 base, and 11 bases lay in between. The CDR3 is 14 residues long. Supplemented by reference TRBV5-6 and TRBJ1-1, the full variable domain reads DAGVTQSPTHLIKTRGQQVTLRCSPKSGHDTVSWYQQALGQGPQFIFQYYEEEERQRGNFPDRFSGHQFPNYSSELNVNALLLGDSALYLCASSPGTGNTEAFFGQGTRLTVV.

V usage is TRBV28 and J usage is TRBJ1-1; D gene uncertain. CDR1 and CDR2 (germline): MDHEN, SYDVKM. This CDR3 contains 13 residues. The ends were cut back, 3 bases at V and 1 base at J, with 6 bases in the middle. CDR3 sequence reads: CASSFTENTEAFF. The DNA of the CDR3 is TGTGCCAGCAGTTTTACGGAGAACACTGAAGCTTTCTTT.

The rearrangement joins TRBV9 to TRBJ1-3; perhaps TRBD1 as D (6 bases). Trimming stripped 0 bases from V and 3 bases from J, with 16 bases between. The CDR3 spans 17 residues. CDR1 is SGDLS, CDR2 YYNGEE, per germline. The CDR3 sequence is CASSVAPAGANGNTIYF. The CDR3 coding sequence is TGTGCCAGCAGCGTAGCCCCTGCGGGGGCGAATGGAAACACCATATATTTT. Full variable domain (remainder filled in from reference TRBV9 and TRBJ1-3): DSGVTQTPKHLITATGQRVTLRCSPRSGDLSVYWYQQSLDQGLQFLIQYYNGEERAKGNILERFSAQQFPDLHSELNLSSLELGDSALYFCASSVAPAGANGNTIYFGEGSWLTVV.

The CDR3 DNA reads as TGTGCCAGCAGTTTGGAGAGGGGCCCCTATGGCTACACCTTC. Translating it yields CASSLERGPYGYTF. The V and J genes are TRBV6-5 and TRBJ1-2; possibly TRBD1 for D (5 bases). The CDR3 length is 14 residues. Germline CDR1 MNHEY, CDR2 SVGAGI. The V and J ends lost 4 bases and 4 bases respectively, with 13 bases between them.

The gene calls are TRBV5-8 and TRBJ1-2; weak D call: TRBD1 (5 bases). The germline CDR1 and CDR2 sequences are SGHTS and YDEGEE. CDR3 size: 14 residues. The V end lost 1 base, the J end lost 7 bases, and 14 bases lay between the germline ends. The CDR3 nucleotides are TGTGCCAGCAGCTTGCAACGGACACCCGGTGGCTACACCTTC. Translated: CASSLQRTPGGYTF.